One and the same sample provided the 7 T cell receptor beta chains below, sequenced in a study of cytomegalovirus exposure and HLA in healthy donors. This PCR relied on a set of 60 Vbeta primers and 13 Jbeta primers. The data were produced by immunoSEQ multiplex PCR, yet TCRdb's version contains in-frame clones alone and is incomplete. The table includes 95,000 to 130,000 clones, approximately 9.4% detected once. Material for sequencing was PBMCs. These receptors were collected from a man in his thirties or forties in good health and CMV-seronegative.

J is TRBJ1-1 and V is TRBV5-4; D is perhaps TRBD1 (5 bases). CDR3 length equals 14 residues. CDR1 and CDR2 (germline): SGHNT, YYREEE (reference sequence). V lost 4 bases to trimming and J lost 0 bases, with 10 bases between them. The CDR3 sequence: CASSPMTVNTEAFF. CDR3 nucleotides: TGTGCCAGCAGCCCCATGACAGTGAACACTGAAGCTTTCTTT.

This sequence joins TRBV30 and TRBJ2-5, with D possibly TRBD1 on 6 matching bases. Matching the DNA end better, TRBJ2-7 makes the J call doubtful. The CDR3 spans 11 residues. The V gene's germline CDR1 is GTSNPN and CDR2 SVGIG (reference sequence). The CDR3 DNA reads TGTGCCTGTACGGACAGCTACGAGCAGTACTTC. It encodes CACTDSYEQYF.

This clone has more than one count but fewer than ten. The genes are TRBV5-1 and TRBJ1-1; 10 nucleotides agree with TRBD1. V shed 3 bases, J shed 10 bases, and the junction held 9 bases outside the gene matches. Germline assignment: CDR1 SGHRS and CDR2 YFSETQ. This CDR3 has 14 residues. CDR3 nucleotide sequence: TGCGCCAGCAGCTCCGACAGGGGGCTAACCGGAGCTTTCTTT. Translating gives CASSSDRGLTGAFF.

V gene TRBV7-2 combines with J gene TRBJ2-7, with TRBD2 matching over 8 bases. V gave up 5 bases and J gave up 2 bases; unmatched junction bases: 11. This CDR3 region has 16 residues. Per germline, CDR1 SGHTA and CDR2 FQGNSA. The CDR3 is CASSPGGREVPYEQYF. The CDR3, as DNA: TGTGCCAGCAGCCCTGGAGGGCGGGAGGTACCCTACGAGCAGTACTTC.

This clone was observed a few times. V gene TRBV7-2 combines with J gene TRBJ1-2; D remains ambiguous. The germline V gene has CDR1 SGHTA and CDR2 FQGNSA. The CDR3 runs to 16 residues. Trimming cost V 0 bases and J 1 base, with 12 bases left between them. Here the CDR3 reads CASSLAPTSYNYGYTF. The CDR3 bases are TGTGCCAGCAGCTTAGCCCCGACTAGCTATAACTATGGCTACACCTTC.

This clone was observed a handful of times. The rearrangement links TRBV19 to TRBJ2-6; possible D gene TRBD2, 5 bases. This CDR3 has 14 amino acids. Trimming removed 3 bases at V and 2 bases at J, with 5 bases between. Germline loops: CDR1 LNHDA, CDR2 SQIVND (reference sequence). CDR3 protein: CASSIGAGANVLTF. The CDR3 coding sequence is TGTGCCAGTAGTATCGGGGCTGGGGCCAACGTCCTGACTTTC.

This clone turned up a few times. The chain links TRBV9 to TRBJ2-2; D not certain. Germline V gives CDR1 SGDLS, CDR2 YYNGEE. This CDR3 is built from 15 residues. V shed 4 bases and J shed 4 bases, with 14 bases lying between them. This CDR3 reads CASSPWADVTGELFF. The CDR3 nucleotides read TGTGCCAGCAGCCCCTGGGCCGACGTCACCGGGGAGCTGTTTTTT.